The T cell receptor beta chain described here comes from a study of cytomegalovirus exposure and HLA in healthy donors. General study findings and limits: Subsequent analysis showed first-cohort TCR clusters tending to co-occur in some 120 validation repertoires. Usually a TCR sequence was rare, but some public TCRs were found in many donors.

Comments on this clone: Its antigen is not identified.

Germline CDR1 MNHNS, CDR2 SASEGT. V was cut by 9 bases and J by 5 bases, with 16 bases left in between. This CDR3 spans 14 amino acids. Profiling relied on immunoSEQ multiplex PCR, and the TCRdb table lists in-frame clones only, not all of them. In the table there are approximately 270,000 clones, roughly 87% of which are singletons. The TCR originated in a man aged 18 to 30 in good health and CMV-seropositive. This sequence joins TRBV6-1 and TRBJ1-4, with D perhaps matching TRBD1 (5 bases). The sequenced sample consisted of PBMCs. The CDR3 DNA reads TGTGCCAGTAGCCAGGGAGGTGAGAATGAAAAACTGTTTTTT. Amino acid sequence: CASSQGGENEKLFF.